These 22 T cell receptor beta chains originate from one sample sequenced in a study of shared clonotypes between healthy human individuals. The table came from immunoSEQ multiplex PCR; TCRdb's copy has only in-frame clones and leaves some out. The table shows around 700,000 clones, with about 74% occurring only once. Sample: memory CD4+ T cells sorted from blood. Subset indicated: CD45RA-negative fraction. These receptors were obtained from a young woman in good health.

The chain is built from TRBV6-6 and TRBJ1-4; no definite D call. Trimming took off 6 bases at V and 0 bases at J, with 8 bases between the two ends. Germline-derived CDR1 and CDR2 are MNHNY and SVGAGI (reference sequence). This CDR3 comprises 14 residues. The CDR3 is CASSGKATNEKLFF. The CDR3 region has the DNA TGTGCCAGCAGCGGAAAAGCAACTAATGAAAAACTGTTTTTT.

The gene calls are TRBV5-1 and TRBJ2-1, with 9 bases lining up with TRBD2. Germline assignment: CDR1 SGHRS and CDR2 YFSETQ. The CDR3 has 15 residues. Trimming took 4 bases from V and 6 from J; bases not matched to a gene: 8. The DNA for the CDR3 is TGCGCCAGCAGCGCGCCGAAGACTAGCGGCAATGAGCAGTTCTTC. The encoded protein is CASSAPKTSGNEQFF.

J is TRBJ2-1 and V is TRBV11-2; 10 bases match TRBD2. CDR3 size: 14 residues. The junction had 4 bases not matched to a gene; V was cut back by 6 bases and J by 5 bases. The germline gives CDR1 SGHAT, CDR2 FQNNGV. The CDR3 sequence: CASRSGRAHNEQFF. CDR3 in DNA: TGTGCCAGCAGGAGCGGGAGGGCCCACAATGAGCAGTTCTTC.

The chain carries TRBV30 and TRBJ2-5; 7 nucleotides match TRBD2. V shed 3 bases and J 5 bases; nucleotides not matched to a gene: 6. The length of the CDR3 is 13 residues. CDR1 GTSNPN and CDR2 SVGIG come from the germline V gene (reference sequence). The chain's CDR3 is CAWSPGLGETQYF. The CDR3 coding sequence is TGTGCCTGGAGCCCTGGACTAGGGGAGACCCAGTACTTC.

This clone was detected only a few times. The chain has TRBV30 and TRBJ2-2; D may be TRBD2 (5 bases). Germline V gene data show CDR1 as GTSNPN and CDR2 as SVGIG (reference sequence). The CDR3 runs to 14 residues. Trimming left V 2 bases short and J 7 bases short, with 14 bases between. CDR3 sequence (DNA): TGTGCCTGGAGTTTGGACGGGGTTGGCGGGGAGCTGTTTTTT. Its translation: CAWSLDGVGGELFF. The variable domain in full, with the rest retrieved from reference TRBV30 and TRBJ2-2, is SQTIHQWPATLVQPVGSPLSLECTVEGTSNPNLYWYRQAAGRGLQLLFYSVGIGQISSEVPQNLSASRPQDRQFILSSKKLLLSDSGFYLCAWSLDGVGGELFFGEGSRLTVL.

The rearrangement joins TRBV19 to TRBJ2-7; D is ambiguous. The CDR3 sequence is 11 residues long. Looked up from germline, CDR1 is LNHDA and CDR2 is SQIVND (reference sequence). Trimming left V 1 base short and J 5 bases short, with 3 bases between. The CDR3 reads CASSIVNEQYF. CDR3 in DNA: TGTGCCAGTAGTATAGTTAACGAGCAGTACTTC.

The table lists this clone with a few counts. This could be a read error, since a much larger clone is one nucleotide away. This chain connects TRBV11-2 to TRBJ2-7, with a tentative D call TRBD1 (6 bases). Deletions cut 4 bases from V and 4 bases from J, with 8 bases between. The CDR3 is 12 amino acids. Per the germline V gene, CDR1 is SGHAT and CDR2 is FQNNGV. The CDR3 nucleotides read TGTGCCAGCAGCTCGACAGGATACGAGCAGTACTTC. Amino acid sequence: CASSSTGYEQYF.

The chain is built from TRBV5-1 and TRBJ1-6; D remains unclear. This CDR3 comprises 14 residues. V lost 0 bases to trimming and J lost 6 bases, with 7 bases between them. Germline V gene lookup returns CDR1 SGHRS and CDR2 YFSETQ. This CDR3 reads CASSLDSANSPLHF. Here the CDR3 DNA reads TGCGCCAGCAGCTTGGACAGTGCTAATTCACCCCTCCACTTT.

This clone was observed once. This rearrangement joins TRBV6-1 to TRBJ2-1; D not certain. This CDR3 comprises 12 residues. The germline gives CDR1 MNHNS, CDR2 SASEGT. Trimming cost V 6 bases and J 7 bases, with 10 bases left between them. As DNA, the CDR3 is TGTGCCAGCAGCTCCTATCTTAATGAGCAGTTCTTC. This codes for CASSSYLNEQFF.

The chain carries TRBV19 and TRBJ2-3; unclear D gene. The germline gives CDR1 LNHDA, CDR2 SQIVND (reference sequence). The CDR3 consists of 11 residues. V was pared by 10 bases and J by 8 bases, with 13 bases between. The CDR3 reads CATLATGTQYF. In DNA form, the CDR3 reads TGTGCCACCCTGGCTACCGGTACGCAGTATTTT.

J is TRBJ2-1 and V is TRBV28, with 11 bases fitting TRBD2. The CDR3 runs 16 residues. Germline CDR1 reads MDHEN; CDR2 reads SYDVKM. The V segment lost 3 bases and the J segment 12 bases; nucleotides outside the gene matches: 13. In nucleotides, the CDR3 is TGTGCCAGCAGTTTTAGATCGTCTAGCGGGAGGCCGGGGCAGTTCTTC. This encodes CASSFRSSSGRPGQFF.

This chain links TRBV14 with TRBJ2-5; 9 nucleotides match TRBD1. The J call is in doubt because the DNA end fits TRBJ2-7 better. CDR3 length equals 15 residues. Looked up from germline, CDR1 is SGHDN and CDR2 is FVKESK. For the CDR3, the DNA is TGTGCCAGCAGCCCAGCAGGACAGGGGACCTACGAGCAGTACTTC. It translates to CASSPAGQGTYEQYF.

The chain recombines TRBV6-5 with TRBJ2-7; 13 bases agree with TRBD2. This CDR3 has 15 amino acids. The germline CDR1 and CDR2 sequences are MNHEY and SVGAGI. Trimming cost V 6 bases and J 4 bases; bases outside gene matches: 6. CDR3 sequence: CASRQGLAGQYEQYF. In DNA form, the CDR3 reads TGTGCCAGCAGACAGGGACTAGCGGGACAATACGAGCAGTACTTC.

This chain connects TRBV15 to TRBJ1-4; the D is unclear. CDR1 and CDR2 (germline): LNHNV, YYDKDF (reference sequence). V was clipped by 0 bases and J by 1 base, with 6 bases between them. The CDR3 runs to 15 residues. The CDR3 here is CATSRDLGTNEKLFF. Here the CDR3 DNA reads TGTGCCACCAGCAGAGATCTTGGAACTAATGAAAAACTGTTTTTT.

The chain recombines TRBV5-5 with TRBJ2-7; TRBD1 is a possible D gene (5 bases). This CDR3 comprises 13 residues. The ends were cut back, 3 bases at V and 2 bases at J, with 9 bases in the middle. CDR1 is SGHKS, CDR2 YYEKEE, per germline (reference sequence). The CDR3: CASSSPDTYEQYF. The DNA of the CDR3 is TGTGCCAGCAGCTCTCCGGACACCTACGAGCAGTACTTC.

Details on this clone: Other DNA sequences in this specimen translate into the identical CDR3. The chain combines TRBV18 with TRBJ2-3; D gene ambiguous. V was cut by 2 bases and J by 2 bases, with 5 bases left in between. The germline CDR1 and CDR2 sequences are KGHSH and LQKENI. The CDR3 loop spans 13 amino acids. The CDR3 loop reads CASSPGPTDTQYF. CDR3 in DNA: TGTGCCAGCTCACCAGGACCCACAGATACGCAGTATTTT.

The rearrangement joins TRBV5-1 to TRBJ2-7; 9 bases agree with TRBD2. The CDR3 runs 15 residues. Unmatched junction bases numbered 7, after V lost 4 bases and J lost 2 bases. Per the germline V gene, CDR1 is SGHRS and CDR2 is YFSETQ. CDR3 nucleotides: TGCGCCAGCAGCGAGATAGCGGGAGATACCTACGAGCAGTACTTC. It yields the protein CASSEIAGDTYEQYF. The variable domain in full, completed from reference TRBV5-1 and TRBJ2-7, reads KAGVTQTPRYLIKTRGQQVTLSCSPISGHRSVSWYQQTPGQGLQFLFEYFSETQRNKGNFPGRFSGRQFSNSRSEMNVSTLELGDSALYLCASSEIAGDTYEQYFGPGTRLTVT.

The V and J genes are TRBV19 and TRBJ1-4; no reliable D call. Looked up from germline, CDR1 is LNHDA and CDR2 is SQIVND (reference sequence). The CDR3 is made up of 14 amino acids. Trimming pared 7 bases from V and 0 bases from J, leaving 9 bases between. The CDR3 sequence: CASKDGATNEKLFF. The CDR3 region has the DNA TGTGCCAGTAAAGACGGGGCAACTAATGAAAAACTGTTTTTT.

The CDR3 is CASSLDRGPWGETQYF. The DNA for the CDR3 is TGTGCCAGCAGCCTAGACAGGGGGCCTTGGGGAGAGACCCAGTACTTC. The rearrangement joins TRBV14 to TRBJ2-5, with 10 bases that match TRBD1. The J segment lost 4 bases and the V segment lost 4 bases, leaving 9 bases of the junction unmatched. Germline CDR1 and CDR2: SGHDN and FVKESK. The CDR3 has 16 amino acids.

This chain uses TRBV4-1 with TRBJ2-7; weak D call: TRBD2 (6 bases). The germline CDR1 and CDR2 sequences are MGHRA and YSYEKL. The V and J ends lost 1 base and 3 bases respectively, with 13 bases between them. CDR3 length: 15 amino acids. The CDR3 DNA reads TGCGCCAGCAGCCAAGTAGGAGGGGCTATCTACGAGCAGTACTTC. Translation gives CASSQVGGAIYEQYF.

The chain links TRBV29-1 to TRBJ2-7; D not resolved. The CDR3 consists of 14 residues. V lost 5 bases and J 1 base, leaving 15 bases between the germline ends. Germline CDR1 SQVTM, CDR2 ANQGSEA. The CDR3 sequence: CSVTRAKGSYEQYF. The CDR3 nucleotides are TGCAGCGTTACCCGTGCCAAGGGTTCCTACGAGCAGTACTTC.

The chain links TRBV29-1 to TRBJ2-5, with unresolved D. V lost 7 bases and J lost 1, with 13 bases in between. This CDR3 region has 13 residues. Germline assignment: CDR1 SQVTM and CDR2 ANQGSEA. CDR3 DNA sequence: TGCAGCGCTGTAGGTTCCAGCCAAGAGACCCAGTACTTC. Protein product: CSAVGSSQETQYF.